This T cell receptor (beta chain) is drawn from a study of blood T cell repertoires in COVID-19 (TCRdb year 2020). Regarding the complete study: The collaborator samples originated in the United States, Italy and Spain and spanned the acute and convalescent phases of COVID-19. The samples were drawn from the first 160 participants of the ongoing ImmuneRACE study and from some 1,300 subjects provided by 6 global collaborators. Subjects who had been exposed to COVID-19, were actively infected with it, or had recovered from it provided the deeply sampled blood TCRbeta repertoires that made up the dataset. HLA class I and class II types, where available, came from metadata supplied by the sample provider rather than from assay-based typing. The sample metadata nearly always contained a de-identified subject ID, COVID-19 status, age in years and sex. A freely available public database, intended as a resource for researchers studying the immune response to SARS-CoV-2, is where the repertoires were released. The prospective study material was composed of cDNA or gDNA derived from T cells, B-cell-depleted T cells, or PBMCs.

The CDR3 runs 15 amino acids, cysteine and phenylalanine included. Only CDR3 DNA is held: 45 bases, read in frame from base 1. The junction shows trimming of 5 bases on V and 8 bases on J, and the gene matches do not reach 13 bases of it. Based on the germline V gene, the CDR1 and CDR2 sequences are MDHEN and SYDVKM. Each collaborating institution followed its own protocols to collect whole blood in K2EDTA tubes. Collaborator samples were shipped for TCRbeta analysis as frozen whole blood, isolated PBMCs, or DNA extracted from either sample type. TCRbeta CDR3 regions were amplified from genomic DNA using the immunoSEQ Assay, a bias-controlled multiplex PCR. For the original study's pipeline: Nucleated cell counts per sample were estimated from amplification of reference gene primers within the assay. Sequence reads were collapsed and filtered to measure the absolute abundance of every unique TCRbeta CDR3 rearrangement. For each sample, productive Simpson clonality was calculated as the square root of Simpson's diversity index over productive rearrangements. This immuneACCESS table, as held by TCRdb, lists in-frame sequences with V and J called but not all clones. Of the missing ones, under half trace to an unresolved V gene in checked studies; the others have no known cause. V, J and clone size are taken as reported in that table, and D and trimming were inferred from the DNA itself. The sample contains 25,000 to 30,000 clones, around 82% of them found a single time. The ten largest clones capture about 1.8% of the sample.

Details on this clone: The target of this receptor is not known. There are no base qualities to consult, and no much larger clone falls within one base.

Broader findings and caveats from the paper: The quantity of clinical and demographic metadata differed by source and by participant and was supplied without curation.

The sequence was collected from an elderly man with active or convalescent COVID-19. The chain is assembled from TRBV28 and TRBJ1-2; TRBD1 agrees with 8 junctional bases. Sequencing used peripheral blood. Here is the DNA: TGTGCCAGCAGTATCCAGGGGGCGCGGATAGGAGGCTACACCTTC. This encodes CASSIQGARIGGYTF.